The T cell receptor (beta chain) described here comes from a study of beta chain features in type 1 diabetes. Study observations and caveats: Moderate yet significant TCRB CDR3 shortening was seen in Type 1 diabetes patients in all four CD4+ subsets.

This clone was seen only a few times. Its antigen is still unknown. Germline assignment: CDR1 SGHDN and CDR2 FVKESK. The CDR3 runs to 15 residues. Trimming cost V 4 bases and J 0 bases, with 13 bases left between them. The authors reverse transcribed all of the isolated RNA, so sequencing captured expressed TCRB transcripts. Generated by immunoSEQ multiplex PCR, the TCRdb table keeps only in-frame clones and is missing some. The table shows around 170,000 clones, with roughly 10% occurring only once. The gene calls are TRBV14 and TRBJ2-7; no clear D gene. This TCR was recovered from a woman in her twenties or thirties with type 1 diabetes. The sample consisted of central memory CD4+ T cells from blood. CDR3 nucleotides: TGTGCCAGCAGCCCTTTAAGTCGAGACTCCTACGAGCAGTACTTC. Translation gives CASSPLSRDSYEQYF. Drawing the rest from reference TRBV14 and TRBJ2-7, the complete variable domain is EAGVTQFPSHSVIEKGQTVTLRCDPISGHDNLYWYRRVMGKEIKFLLHFVKESKQDESGMPNNRFLAERTGGTYSTLKVQPAELEDSGVYFCASSPLSRDSYEQYFGPGTRLTVT.